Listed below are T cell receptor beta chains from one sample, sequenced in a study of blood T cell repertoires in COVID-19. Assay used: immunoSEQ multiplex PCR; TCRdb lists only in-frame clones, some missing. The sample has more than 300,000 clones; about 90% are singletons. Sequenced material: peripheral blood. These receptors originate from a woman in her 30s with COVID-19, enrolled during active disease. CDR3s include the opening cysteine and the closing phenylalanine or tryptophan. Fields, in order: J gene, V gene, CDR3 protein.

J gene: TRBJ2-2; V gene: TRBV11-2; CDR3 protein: CASSFSGIGTGELFF
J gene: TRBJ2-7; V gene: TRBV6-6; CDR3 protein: CASSYGAENTYEQYF
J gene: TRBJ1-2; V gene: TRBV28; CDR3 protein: CASSDNKDRGYGYTF
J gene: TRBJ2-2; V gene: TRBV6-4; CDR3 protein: CASSDSGTSTGELFF
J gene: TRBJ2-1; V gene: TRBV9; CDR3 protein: CASSPLGEGGEQFF
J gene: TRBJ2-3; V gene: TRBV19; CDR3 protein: CASSNVDRTDTQYF
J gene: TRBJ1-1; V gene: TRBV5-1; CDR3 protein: CASSLMGGTGGPEAFF
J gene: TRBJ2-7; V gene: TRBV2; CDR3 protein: CASQGLGGYEQYF
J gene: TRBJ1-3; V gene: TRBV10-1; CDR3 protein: CASSDNSAGNTIYF
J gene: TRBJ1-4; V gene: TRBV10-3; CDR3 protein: CAAAPGGGEEKLFF
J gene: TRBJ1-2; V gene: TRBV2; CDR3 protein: CASSLRDTPNYGYTF
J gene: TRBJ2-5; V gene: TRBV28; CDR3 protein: CASSQDRGGQETQYF
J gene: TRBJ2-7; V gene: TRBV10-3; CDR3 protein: CAISESLARAYEQYF
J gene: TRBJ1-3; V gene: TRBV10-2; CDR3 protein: CASSEGAGNTIYF
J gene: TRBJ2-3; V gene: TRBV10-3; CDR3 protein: CAINAGARADTQYF
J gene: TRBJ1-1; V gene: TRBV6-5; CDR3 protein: CASSYSVGGFTEAFF
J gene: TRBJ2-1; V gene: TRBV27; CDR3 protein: CASSFMGTSGSWNEQFF
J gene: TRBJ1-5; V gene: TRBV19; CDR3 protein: CASSGSYSNQPQHF
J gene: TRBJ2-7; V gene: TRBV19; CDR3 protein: CASSMGRGSEQYF
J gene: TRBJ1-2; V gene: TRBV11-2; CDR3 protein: CASSRSDRVDYGYTF
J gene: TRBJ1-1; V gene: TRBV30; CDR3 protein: CAWSEGQLNTEAFF
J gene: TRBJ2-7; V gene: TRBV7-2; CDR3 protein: CASSLDRGLYEQYF
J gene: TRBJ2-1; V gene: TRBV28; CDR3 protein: CASSPPGHTRSEQFF
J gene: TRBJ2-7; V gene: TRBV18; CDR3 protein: CASSPIRDRSYEQYF
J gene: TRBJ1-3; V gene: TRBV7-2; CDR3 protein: CASSFRPGDTIYF
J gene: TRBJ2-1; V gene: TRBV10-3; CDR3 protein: CAISEWRISSYNEQFF
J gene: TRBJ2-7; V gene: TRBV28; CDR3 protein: CASQRVSYEQYF
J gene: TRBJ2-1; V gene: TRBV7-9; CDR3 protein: CASSLVAAVINEQFF
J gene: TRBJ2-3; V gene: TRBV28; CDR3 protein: CASSLYGAADTQYF
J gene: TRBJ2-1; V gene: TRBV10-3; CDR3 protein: CATLGGGTKRANEQFF
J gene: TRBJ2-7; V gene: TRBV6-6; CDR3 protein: CASSSGQGARNEQYF
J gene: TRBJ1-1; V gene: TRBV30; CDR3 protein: CAWSSNRGNTEAFF
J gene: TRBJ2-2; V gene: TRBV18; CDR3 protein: CASSRTSGANTGELFF
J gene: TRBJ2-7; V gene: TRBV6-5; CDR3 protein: CASTPAGGPYEQYF
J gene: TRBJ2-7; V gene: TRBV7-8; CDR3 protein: CASSFGQEGEQYF
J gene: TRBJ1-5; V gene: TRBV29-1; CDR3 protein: CSVARDREGPQHF
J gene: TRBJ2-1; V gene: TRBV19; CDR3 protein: CASSGTSGIDEQFF
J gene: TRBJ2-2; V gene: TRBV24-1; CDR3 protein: CATSDGSGRATGELFF
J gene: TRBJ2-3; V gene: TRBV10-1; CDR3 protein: CASSESGLAADTQYF
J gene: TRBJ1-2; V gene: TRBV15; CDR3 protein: CATPRGNGYTF
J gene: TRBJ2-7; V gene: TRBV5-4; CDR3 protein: CASSLDSRSPYEQYF